These T cell receptor beta chains were read from a single sample in a study of cytomegalovirus exposure and HLA in healthy donors. Clones were sequenced by immunoSEQ multiplex PCR, and TCRdb holds only the in-frame ones, with some missing. The repertoire holds fewer than 250,000 clones, with 75% to 80% as singletons. The specimen was PBMCs. These receptor sequences come from a male donor in good health and CMV-seronegative. Both conserved end residues are part of each CDR3. D genes are given only for firm matches. Expanded clones get a size class; other rows say once, few or many, or leave the size out.

d_gene: .; j_gene: TRBJ1-6; abundance: few; v_gene: TRBV6-1; CDR3nt: TGTGCCAGCAGTGAATCAGGGAAGGTATCACCCCTCCACTTT; CDR3aa: CASSESGKVSPLHF
d_gene: .; j_gene: TRBJ1-4; abundance: .; v_gene: TRBV7-4; CDR3nt: TGTGCCAGCAGCTACGGACTGGCAACTAATGAAAAACTGTTTTTT; CDR3aa: CASSYGLATNEKLFF
d_gene: TRBD1; j_gene: TRBJ2-3; abundance: .; v_gene: TRBV6-6; CDR3nt: TGTGCCACCCAAACAGGGGTGGGAACAGATACGCAGTATTTT; CDR3aa: CATQTGVGTDTQYF
d_gene: TRBD1; j_gene: TRBJ2-3; abundance: once; v_gene: TRBV5-5; CDR3nt: TGTGCCAGCAGCCCCTTAAGGACAGGTAGCACAGATACGCAGTATTTT; CDR3aa: CASSPLRTGSTDTQYF
d_gene: TRBD1; j_gene: TRBJ2-5; abundance: .; v_gene: TRBV25-1; CDR3nt: TGTGCCAGCAGTGATGGACAGGGGGCTTTGGAGACCCAGTACTTC; CDR3aa: CASSDGQGALETQYF
d_gene: .; j_gene: TRBJ2-7; abundance: .; v_gene: TRBV29-1; CDR3nt: TGCAGCGTTGCCATCGGTTACGAGCAGTACTTC; CDR3aa: CSVAIGYEQYF
d_gene: .; j_gene: TRBJ2-5; abundance: .; v_gene: TRBV14; CDR3nt: TGTGCCAGCAGCCAGGGTGGGGCGCCAGAGACCCAGTACTTC; CDR3aa: CASSQGGAPETQYF
d_gene: .; j_gene: TRBJ2-4; abundance: once; v_gene: TRBV6-5; CDR3nt: TGTGCCAGCAGTTACGGAGGTGGCATTCAGTACTTC; CDR3aa: CASSYGGGIQYF
d_gene: TRBD1; j_gene: TRBJ2-7; abundance: .; v_gene: TRBV9; CDR3nt: TGTGCCAGCAGCGCCCGACAGGGGGCTGGCTACGAGCAGTACTTC; CDR3aa: CASSARQGAGYEQYF
d_gene: TRBD2; j_gene: TRBJ2-3; abundance: few; v_gene: TRBV5-6; CDR3nt: TGTGCCAGCAGCTTGCGCACTAGCGCCATCCCCACAGATACGCAGTATTTT; CDR3aa: CASSLRTSAIPTDTQYF
d_gene: .; j_gene: TRBJ1-4; abundance: .; v_gene: TRBV11-2; CDR3nt: TGTGCCAGCAGCTCCCGTGGGGCGGCTAATGAAAAACTGTTTTTT; CDR3aa: CASSSRGAANEKLFF
d_gene: .; j_gene: TRBJ2-7; abundance: .; v_gene: TRBV28; CDR3nt: TGTGCCAGCAGTTCCCTTTTCGAGCAGTACTTC; CDR3aa: CASSSLFEQYF
d_gene: .; j_gene: TRBJ2-7; abundance: .; v_gene: TRBV7-8; CDR3nt: TGTGCCAGCAGCTTAGGAGGGTTTGAGTACGAGCAGTACTTC; CDR3aa: CASSLGGFEYEQYF
d_gene: TRBD2; j_gene: TRBJ2-1; abundance: .; v_gene: TRBV5-1; CDR3nt: TGCGCCAGCAGCTATGGAGGCGGGGGGCCGGGGTTCTTC; CDR3aa: CASSYGGGGPGFF
d_gene: TRBD1; j_gene: TRBJ2-1; abundance: .; v_gene: TRBV5-4; CDR3nt: TGTGCCAGCAGCTCCGGGACAGGTCTCGATGAGCAGTTCTTC; CDR3aa: CASSSGTGLDEQFF
d_gene: TRBD2; j_gene: TRBJ2-1; abundance: .; v_gene: TRBV19; CDR3nt: TGTGCCAGTAGTTCCTCTGGCGTTAGCGGGGCTGAGCAGTTCTTC; CDR3aa: CASSSSGVSGAEQFF
d_gene: .; j_gene: TRBJ2-3; abundance: .; v_gene: TRBV4-3; CDR3nt: TGCGCCAGCAGCCAGGGGGGGCCAAGCACAGATACGCAGTATTTT; CDR3aa: CASSQGGPSTDTQYF
d_gene: .; j_gene: TRBJ1-5; abundance: .; v_gene: TRBV4-1; CDR3nt: TGCGCCAGCAGCCAAGCCCGGACAGTTCAGCCCCAGCATTTT; CDR3aa: CASSQARTVQPQHF
d_gene: .; j_gene: TRBJ2-1; abundance: .; v_gene: TRBV6-5; CDR3nt: TGTGCCAGCAGTTACGGGGTGGGGGACACGAATGAGCAGTTCTTC; CDR3aa: CASSYGVGDTNEQFF
d_gene: .; j_gene: TRBJ2-7; abundance: few; v_gene: TRBV30; CDR3nt: TGTGCCTGGACTTTTGGGGGGAGCTCCTACGAGCAGTACTTC; CDR3aa: CAWTFGGSSYEQYF
d_gene: TRBD2; j_gene: TRBJ2-5; abundance: .; v_gene: TRBV28; CDR3nt: TGTGCCAGCAGTTTGGGACTAGCGGGGGGAGAGACCCAGTACTTC; CDR3aa: CASSLGLAGGETQYF
d_gene: .; j_gene: TRBJ2-7; abundance: .; v_gene: TRBV29-1; CDR3nt: TGCAGCGTCGTGCCCGGGAACTACGAGCAGTACTTC; CDR3aa: CSVVPGNYEQYF
d_gene: .; j_gene: TRBJ2-1; abundance: .; v_gene: TRBV5-4; CDR3nt: TGTGCCAGCAGCATAGGACAGGAGCAGTTCTTC; CDR3aa: CASSIGQEQFF
d_gene: TRBD2; j_gene: TRBJ2-5; abundance: .; v_gene: TRBV30; CDR3nt: TGTGCCTGGGCCGATGGTAGCGGGGCGGGGCAAACCCAGTACTTC; CDR3aa: CAWADGSGAGQTQYF
d_gene: TRBD1; j_gene: TRBJ1-2; abundance: .; v_gene: TRBV27; CDR3nt: TGTGCCAGCAGTCAGAGGACAGGGGGCTATGGCTACACCTTC; CDR3aa: CASSQRTGGYGYTF
d_gene: TRBD1; j_gene: TRBJ2-5; abundance: .; v_gene: TRBV11-2; CDR3nt: TGTGCCAGCAGTGGACAGGGACAAGAGACCCAGTACTTC; CDR3aa: CASSGQGQETQYF
d_gene: .; j_gene: TRBJ1-1; abundance: once; v_gene: TRBV6-6; CDR3nt: TGTGCCAGCAGTTACGGGGCCCTCACGAACACTGAAGCTTTCTTT; CDR3aa: CASSYGALTNTEAFF
d_gene: .; j_gene: TRBJ2-2; abundance: .; v_gene: TRBV4-3; CDR3nt: TGCGCCAGCAGCCAAGTGGAGGGGGCTGGAACCGGGGAGCTGTTTTTT; CDR3aa: CASSQVEGAGTGELFF
d_gene: TRBD1; j_gene: TRBJ2-4; abundance: .; v_gene: TRBV5-5; CDR3nt: TGTGCCAGCAGCTCCGCTGAGGACAGGGGGCTGGACATTCAGTACTTC; CDR3aa: CASSSAEDRGLDIQYF
d_gene: TRBD1; j_gene: TRBJ2-7; abundance: .; v_gene: TRBV29-1; CDR3nt: TGCAGCGAAGACAGGGTTCGTTGCGAGCAGTACTTC; CDR3aa: CSEDRVRCEQYF
d_gene: TRBD1; j_gene: TRBJ2-3; abundance: .; v_gene: TRBV7-9; CDR3nt: TGTGCCAGCAGCACCCAGGGGACAGCCGATACGCAGTATTTT; CDR3aa: CASSTQGTADTQYF
d_gene: TRBD2; j_gene: TRBJ2-5; abundance: .; v_gene: TRBV7-2; CDR3nt: TGTGCCAGCAGCTGGGGTACGGGGGGGGGAAAGGAGACCCAGTACTTC; CDR3aa: CASSWGTGGGKETQYF
d_gene: .; j_gene: TRBJ2-5; abundance: .; v_gene: TRBV7-2; CDR3nt: TGTGCCAGCAGCTTAGAGTGGGGGCGAAGGGAGACCCAGTACTTC; CDR3aa: CASSLEWGRRETQYF
d_gene: .; j_gene: TRBJ2-1; abundance: .; v_gene: TRBV27; CDR3nt: TGTGCCAGCACGCCACTCCAGGGATACAATGAGCAGTTCTTC; CDR3aa: CASTPLQGYNEQFF
d_gene: TRBD2; j_gene: TRBJ2-7; abundance: .; v_gene: TRBV5-6; CDR3nt: TGTGCCAGCAGCCCCCGGGGAGGGTCTTACGAGCAGTACTTC; CDR3aa: CASSPRGGSYEQYF
d_gene: TRBD2; j_gene: TRBJ2-3; abundance: once; v_gene: TRBV10-3; CDR3nt: TGTGCCATCAGACCTAGCGGGGGACCAGATACGCAGTATTTT; CDR3aa: CAIRPSGGPDTQYF
d_gene: .; j_gene: TRBJ1-1; abundance: .; v_gene: TRBV30; CDR3nt: TGTGCCTGGATCGGCCCGACAATAAACACTGAAGCTTTCTTT; CDR3aa: CAWIGPTINTEAFF
d_gene: TRBD2; j_gene: TRBJ2-7; abundance: .; v_gene: TRBV5-6; CDR3nt: TGTGCCAGCAGCCCACGTGGTTTGGAGCGGGAGGTAGGAGAGCAGTACTTC; CDR3aa: CASSPRGLEREVGEQYF
d_gene: .; j_gene: TRBJ2-2; abundance: once; v_gene: TRBV6-5; CDR3nt: TGTGCCAGCAGCCGAGGAGACGGGGAGCTGTTTTTT; CDR3aa: CASSRGDGELFF
d_gene: .; j_gene: TRBJ2-7; abundance: .; v_gene: TRBV9; CDR3nt: TGTGCCAGCAGCGTAGGACGGTCTGGGCTGTACGAGCAGTACTTC; CDR3aa: CASSVGRSGLYEQYF
d_gene: TRBD2; j_gene: TRBJ2-5; abundance: .; v_gene: TRBV30; CDR3nt: TGTGCCTGGAGTACGCTAGCGGGGGGGAAAGAGACCCAGTACTTC; CDR3aa: CAWSTLAGGKETQYF
d_gene: TRBD1; j_gene: TRBJ1-1; abundance: .; v_gene: TRBV28; CDR3nt: TGTGCCAGCAGTTTAATGCGTATCCGGGACAGGGGTGTGAACACTGAAGCTTTCTTT; CDR3aa: CASSLMRIRDRGVNTEAFF
d_gene: .; j_gene: TRBJ2-1; abundance: .; v_gene: TRBV9; CDR3nt: TGTGCCAGCAGCGTAGGGCAGGGCCATTTAGGTGAGCAGTTCTTC; CDR3aa: CASSVGQGHLGEQFF
d_gene: TRBD1; j_gene: TRBJ2-7; abundance: .; v_gene: TRBV9; CDR3nt: TGTGCCAGCAGCGGAACAGGGGCTGGTTACGAGCAGTACTTC; CDR3aa: CASSGTGAGYEQYF
d_gene: TRBD1; j_gene: TRBJ1-5; abundance: .; v_gene: TRBV6-6; CDR3nt: TGTGCCAGCAGGTCACAGGGGGGGCCCCAGCATTTT; CDR3aa: CASRSQGGPQHF
d_gene: .; j_gene: TRBJ1-1; abundance: .; v_gene: TRBV2; CDR3nt: TGTGCCAGCACCAAAGGAGACAGGAACACTGAAGCTTTCTTT; CDR3aa: CASTKGDRNTEAFF
d_gene: .; j_gene: TRBJ2-5; abundance: .; v_gene: TRBV11-1; CDR3nt: TGTGCCAGCAGCTTAACGGTGGGGCAGGGCAGGAGAGAGACCCAGTACTTC; CDR3aa: CASSLTVGQGRRETQYF
d_gene: .; j_gene: TRBJ2-7; abundance: .; v_gene: TRBV5-1; CDR3nt: TGCGCCAGCAGTGCCGGGACTTTCTCCTACGAGCAGTACTTC; CDR3aa: CASSAGTFSYEQYF
d_gene: TRBD2; j_gene: TRBJ2-1; abundance: .; v_gene: TRBV4-3; CDR3nt: TGCGCCAGCCGCCCCGCGTCCCGCGGGGGTGAGCAGTTCTTC; CDR3aa: CASRPASRGGEQFF
d_gene: TRBD1; j_gene: TRBJ1-1; abundance: .; v_gene: TRBV7-2; CDR3nt: TGTGCCAGCAGCCAGAGTCGGACAGGGGGCGGGCGCACTGAAGCTTTCTTT; CDR3aa: CASSQSRTGGGRTEAFF
d_gene: .; j_gene: TRBJ1-1; abundance: .; v_gene: TRBV5-5; CDR3nt: TGTGCCAGCAGCTCCCCCGGGGAATCGGTTACTGAAGCTTTCTTT; CDR3aa: CASSSPGESVTEAFF
d_gene: TRBD2; j_gene: TRBJ2-4; abundance: .; v_gene: TRBV5-8; CDR3nt: TGTGCCAGCAGCTTGGTCGTTGGGCTAGCGGGACTCCTAAACATTCAGTACTTC; CDR3aa: CASSLVVGLAGLLNIQYF
d_gene: TRBD1; j_gene: TRBJ1-4; abundance: .; v_gene: TRBV5-5; CDR3nt: TGTGCCAGCAGCTTGGAGGGACAGGGATTTGAAAAACTGTTTTTT; CDR3aa: CASSLEGQGFEKLFF
d_gene: TRBD2; j_gene: TRBJ2-2; abundance: .; v_gene: TRBV27; CDR3nt: TGTGCCAGCAGCCCATCGCCTAGCGGGAGGCGGTTGGGCACCGGGGAGCTGTTTTTT; CDR3aa: CASSPSPSGRRLGTGELFF
d_gene: TRBD1; j_gene: TRBJ2-7; abundance: .; v_gene: TRBV7-9; CDR3nt: TGTGCCAGCAGCCTATCATACGGACAGGCCTTCTCGGTCGAGCAGTACTTC; CDR3aa: CASSLSYGQAFSVEQYF
d_gene: TRBD1; j_gene: TRBJ2-2; abundance: .; v_gene: TRBV7-9; CDR3nt: TGTGCCAGCAGGATTGATCCCGACAGGGGGAACACCGGGGAGCTGTTTTTT; CDR3aa: CASRIDPDRGNTGELFF
d_gene: .; j_gene: TRBJ2-1; abundance: .; v_gene: TRBV28; CDR3nt: TGTGCCAGCAGGCCCGGGACAAAGGACTACAATGAGCAGTTCTTC; CDR3aa: CASRPGTKDYNEQFF
d_gene: .; j_gene: TRBJ2-7; abundance: .; v_gene: TRBV27; CDR3nt: TGTGCCAGCAGTTTCTTGCATGGGGCGCAGTACTTC; CDR3aa: CASSFLHGAQYF